A selection of T cell receptor beta chains follows, all from one sample in a study of blood T cell repertoires in COVID-19. The table came from immunoSEQ multiplex PCR; TCRdb's copy has only in-frame clones and leaves some out. The table includes about 310,000 clones, approximately 91% detected once. Sequencing was carried out using PBMCs or T cells enriched from blood (not recorded which). These receptors all stem from a man aged 55 to 70 who had recovered from COVID-19. Each CDR3 is given with its conserved first and last residue. The D gene is left open where the match is weak. The size of a clone is reported for some rows only, either as once, few or many, or as a class for expanded clones.

d_gene	v_gene	abundance	j_gene	CDR3nt	CDR3aa
NA	TRBV19	NA	TRBJ1-5	TGTGCCGGGGGAGGGGGGTTTCAGCCCCAGCATTTT	CAGGGGFQPQHF
TRBD2	TRBV10-2	once	TRBJ2-2	TGCGCCAGCAGACCCCTAGCGGGGGGAACCACCGGGGAGCTGTTTTTT	CASRPLAGGTTGELFF
TRBD1	TRBV30	NA	TRBJ2-7	TGTGCCTGGAGTGTATGGGGCAGGGGGATTTCGACCTACGAGCAGTACTTC	CAWSVWGRGISTYEQYF
TRBD2	TRBV20-1	NA	TRBJ2-5	TGCAGTGCTAGTGCAGCTAGCGGAGAGACCCAGTACTTC	CSASAASGETQYF
NA	TRBV7-3	NA	TRBJ2-5	TGTGCCAGCAGCTTAAGTCCAGGGAAAGAGACCCAGTACTTC	CASSLSPGKETQYF
NA	TRBV28	NA	TRBJ2-7	TGTGCCAGCAGGTTCGGGGGGCGCCCCTACGAGCAGTACTTC	CASRFGGRPYEQYF
TRBD1	TRBV6-4	NA	TRBJ1-1	TGTGCCAGCAGTCCGAACAGGGGGCTGAAAGCTTTCTTT	CASSPNRGLKAFF
NA	TRBV27	NA	TRBJ1-5	TGTGCCAGCAGTTGGCAGGGGAGCAATCAGCCCCAGCATTTT	CASSWQGSNQPQHF
NA	TRBV7-3	NA	TRBJ1-1	TGTGCCAGCAGCTCCAGGGGCTTCACTGAAGCTTTCTTT	CASSSRGFTEAFF
TRBD1	TRBV18	NA	TRBJ1-1	TGTGCCAGCTCACCGACGACAGGGGCGAACACTGAAGCTTTCTTT	CASSPTTGANTEAFF
TRBD2	TRBV29-1	NA	TRBJ2-1	TGCAGCGTTAGCGGGAGTGGTAATGAGCAGTTCTTC	CSVSGSGNEQFF